This TCR beta chain was profiled in a study of shared clonotypes between healthy human individuals. Sequencing was performed with immunoSEQ multiplex PCR; in TCRdb, only in-frame clones are kept and a portion is missing. The sample has about 710,000 clones; roughly 72% are singletons. In this sample, this clone turned up many times. At the DNA level, this CDR3 is encoded by other sequences in the same sample as well. Germline V gene data show CDR1 as SGHAT and CDR2 as FQNNGV. This CDR3 comprises 12 residues. Deletions cut 3 bases from V and 5 bases from J, with 7 bases between. Sequenced input: memory CD4+ T cells sorted from blood. Subset denoted: CD45RA-negative fraction. The rearrangement joins TRBV11-2 to TRBJ1-2, with D uncertain. This TCR derives from a woman aged 25 to 39 in good health. The CDR3 bases are TGTGCCAGCAGCTTGCGGGGATATGGCTACACCTTC. Its translation is CASSLRGYGYTF.